Below, 27 T cell receptor beta chains from the same sample are listed, as sequenced in a study of T cell responses to AZD1222 COVID-19 vaccine. Some clones are missing from TCRdb's copy, which holds only in-frame ones; the method was immunoSEQ multiplex PCR. This table has roughly 100,000 clones, over 75% appearing once. The sequences come from peripheral blood, collected on day 0 of AZD1222 vaccination. These receptors originate from an adult in good health.

This clone has just one count. The chain combines TRBV10-3 with TRBJ1-3; a possible D gene is TRBD1 (5 bases). Germline V gives CDR1 ENHRY, CDR2 SYGVKD. Between the trimmed V and J ends, which lost 6 bases and 0 bases, there was a span of 6 bases. This CDR3 has 13 amino acids. The CDR3 DNA reads as TGTGCCATCAGAGACAGCTCTGGAAACACCATATATTTT. Protein: CAIRDSSGNTIYF.

The sample holds one count of this clone. The CDR3 loop is CASKRTGDYGYTF. The CDR3 coding sequence is TGTGCCAGCAAAAGGACGGGAGACTATGGCTACACCTTC. The chain uses TRBV6-5 and TRBJ1-2; D gene ambiguous. This CDR3 spans 13 amino acids. The germline V and J ends were trimmed by 7 bases and 3 bases, with 12 bases remaining between them. In germline, CDR1 is MNHEY, CDR2 SVGAGI.

The chain couples TRBV4-3 to TRBJ1-2, with D perhaps matching TRBD1 (5 bases). The CDR3 sequence is 14 residues long. Trimming took off 0 bases at V and 5 bases at J, with 10 bases between the two ends. CDR1 and CDR2 (germline): LGHNA, YSLEER. CDR3 sequence (DNA): TGCGCCAGCAGCCAAGATCGGGGGTGGTATGGCTACACCTTC. It yields the protein CASSQDRGWYGYTF.

The chain is built from TRBV15 and TRBJ1-2; 7 nucleotides align to TRBD1. Per germline, CDR1 LNHNV and CDR2 YYDKDF (reference sequence). The V and J ends lost 1 base and 2 bases, in that order; junction bases with no gene match: 10. The CDR3 is 17 residues long. The DNA for the CDR3 is TGTGCCACCAGCAGAGGGGTTTCAGGGGGAGCCAACTATGGCTACACCTTC. Protein sequence: CATSRGVSGGANYGYTF.

The J gene is TRBJ2-5, the V gene TRBV5-1, with D perhaps matching TRBD1 (6 bases). Trimming removed 0 bases from V and 1 base from J, with 7 bases in between. Germline V gives CDR1 SGHRS, CDR2 YFSETQ. The CDR3 loop spans 14 amino acids. CDR3 sequence (DNA): TGCGCCAGCAGCTTGGGACAGGCCCAAGAGACCCAGTACTTC. Translated, it gives CASSLGQAQETQYF.

The J gene is TRBJ1-4, the V gene TRBV5-4, with 7 positions matching TRBD1. V was clipped by 4 bases and J by 1 base; unmatched bases: 4. This CDR3 comprises 15 residues. Germline CDR1 and CDR2: SGHNT and YYREEE (reference sequence). CDR3 loop: CASSPGTVTNEKLFF. DNA of the CDR3: TGTGCCAGCAGCCCCGGGACAGTAACTAATGAAAAACTGTTTTTT.

The chain uses TRBV9 and TRBJ1-2; D unresolved. Germline lookup yields CDR1 SGDLS and CDR2 YYNGEE. CDR3 size: 13 residues. V dropped 4 bases and J dropped 3 bases, with 10 bases sitting between them. As DNA, the CDR3 is TGTGCCAGCAGCCTGGGTGGAGACTATGGCTACACCTTC. Its translation: CASSLGGDYGYTF.

This clone has a single count. The CDR3 nucleotides read TGTGCCAGCAGCTTAGCGGGCGGGAGGGATGAAAACATTCAGTACTTC. It is translated as CASSLAGGRDENIQYF. The J gene is TRBJ2-4, the V gene TRBV7-2; 9 bases line up with TRBD2. Germline CDR1 SGHTA, CDR2 FQGNSA. The CDR3 spans 16 residues. The junction had 5 bases not matched to a gene; V was cut back by 0 bases and J by 5 bases.

The V gene is TRBV28, the J gene TRBJ2-7, with D possibly being TRBD1 (5 bases). The CDR3 has 15 amino acids. Germline-derived CDR1 and CDR2 are MDHEN and SYDVKM. Between the trimmed V and J ends, which lost 5 bases and 3 bases, there was a span of 17 bases. The CDR3 protein is CASSVASDTNYEQYF. The CDR3 DNA reads TGTGCCAGCAGTGTAGCTTCGGACACGAACTACGAGCAGTACTTC.

The chain is built from TRBV7-2 and TRBJ1-2; 8 nucleotides align to TRBD1. This CDR3 comprises 15 residues. V shed 3 bases, J shed 8 bases, and the junction held 11 bases outside the gene matches. Looked up from germline, CDR1 is SGHTA and CDR2 is FQGNSA. The CDR3: CASSFSSATGDGYTF. The DNA of the CDR3 is TGTGCCAGCAGCTTTTCGTCGGCGACAGGGGACGGCTACACCTTC.

This clone was seen once. The genes are TRBV28 and TRBJ1-1; D gene unclear. V gave up 1 base and J gave up 1 base, with 10 bases separating them. Germline V gives CDR1 MDHEN, CDR2 SYDVKM. CDR3 length: 15 residues. The CDR3 loop reads CASSLFGGSNTEAFF. The CDR3 DNA sequence: TGTGCCAGCAGTTTATTCGGTGGATCGAACACTGAAGCTTTCTTT.

This chain connects TRBV24-1 to TRBJ2-2, with 9 nucleotides matching TRBD2. CDR1 and CDR2 from the germline V gene are KGHDR and SFDVKD. CDR3 length: 14 residues. V trimming: 9 bases; J trimming: 7 bases; junction bases outside the gene matches: 8. The CDR3 here is CATQREVGDGELFF. The CDR3 coding sequence is TGTGCCACCCAGCGGGAGGTCGGGGACGGGGAGCTGTTTTTT.

The chain recombines TRBV19 with TRBJ2-2, with D maybe TRBD1 (5 bases). The germline V gene encodes CDR1 LNHDA and CDR2 SQIVND (reference sequence). The ends were cut back, 5 bases at V and 4 bases at J, with 17 bases in the middle. CDR3 length: 16 residues. Here the CDR3 DNA reads TGTGCCAGTAGTTCCTCCGGACACTTGATCACCGGGGAGCTGTTTTTT. This encodes CASSSSGHLITGELFF.

The chain combines TRBV20-1 with TRBJ2-5; D call uncertain. Trimming cost V 3 bases and J 4 bases, with 6 bases left between them. The germline V gene encodes CDR1 DFQATT and CDR2 SNEGSKA (reference sequence). The CDR3 is 11 residues long. The CDR3: CSASVRETQYF. The CDR3, as DNA: TGCAGTGCTAGTGTAAGAGAGACCCAGTACTTC.

The chain links TRBV29-1 to TRBJ1-1; D not certain. CDR1 and CDR2 (germline): SQVTM, ANQGSEA. The CDR3 is 11 residues long. Trimming removed 6 bases at V and 0 bases at J, with 5 bases between. The CDR3 loop reads CSVGMNTEAFF. The CDR3 bases are TGCAGCGTCGGAATGAACACTGAAGCTTTCTTT.

V is TRBV7-3 and J is TRBJ2-2; TRBD2 matches at 7 bases. The trim removed 5 bases at V and 5 bases at J, leaving 5 bases unmatched. CDR1 is SGHTA, CDR2 FQGTGA, per germline. This CDR3 region has 14 residues. The CDR3 DNA reads TGTGCCAGCAGCCTAGGGAGGGTGACCGGGGAGCTGTTTTTT. Protein sequence: CASSLGRVTGELFF.

This clone was seen more than once but under ten times. The chain uses TRBV7-9 and TRBJ1-2; TRBD1 might be the D (5 bases). Germline V gene sequence: CDR1 SEHNR, CDR2 FQNEAQ (reference sequence). The CDR3 has 13 residues. V gave up 6 bases and J gave up 3 bases, with 11 bases separating them. In DNA, the CDR3 is TGTGCCAGCAGTTCTAGGGACTACTATGGCTACACCTTC. It specifies CASSSRDYYGYTF.

The rearrangement links TRBV2 to TRBJ2-7; the match to TRBD2 covers 8 bases. CDR3 length: 16 amino acids. The junction had 8 bases not matched to a gene; V was cut back by 2 bases and J by 2 bases. Germline V gene sequence: CDR1 SNHLY, CDR2 FYNNEI. CDR3 sequence: CASSEIRSGSTYEQYF. The CDR3 DNA is TGTGCCAGCAGTGAAATTCGGAGCGGGAGCACCTACGAGCAGTACTTC.

The gene calls are TRBV10-3 and TRBJ1-2; D might be TRBD1 (5 bases). Germline V gene lookup returns CDR1 ENHRY and CDR2 SYGVKD. This CDR3 is built from 16 residues. V dropped 7 bases and J dropped 4 bases, with 22 bases sitting between them. CDR3 loop: CAIINDEEGRGYGYTF. CDR3 in DNA: TGTGCCATCATCAACGATGAGGAGGGGAGAGGCTATGGCTACACCTTC.

This sequence joins TRBV10-3 and TRBJ1-1; tentatively, D is TRBD1 (6 bases). The CDR3 has 15 residues. V dropped 3 bases and J dropped 3 bases, with 14 bases sitting between them. Germline assignment: CDR1 ENHRY and CDR2 SYGVKD. The CDR3 loop reads CAISDWGLVDTEAFF. The CDR3 DNA reads as TGTGCCATCAGTGATTGGGGGCTGGTGGACACTGAAGCTTTCTTT.

This chain uses TRBV7-9 with TRBJ2-1; 10 bases line up with TRBD2. In germline, CDR1 is SEHNR, CDR2 FQNEAQ (reference sequence). With 8 bases clipped from V and 2 bases from J, the junction kept 6 bases outside the gene matches. This CDR3 has 15 residues. CDR3 sequence: CASRLAGGAYNEQFF. CDR3 sequence (DNA): TGTGCCAGCCGTTTAGCGGGAGGCGCCTACAATGAGCAGTTCTTC.

V is TRBV7-9 and J is TRBJ2-7; 7 bases line up with TRBD2. The CDR3 loop spans 15 amino acids. Germline trimming cut 5 bases from V and 0 bases from J; bases unmatched to any gene: 7. Per germline, CDR1 SEHNR and CDR2 FQNEAQ (reference sequence). CDR3 protein: CASSPGGGGSYEQYF. CDR3 DNA: TGTGCCAGCAGCCCCGGTGGGGGGGGCTCCTACGAGCAGTACTTC.

In regard to this clone: One end of the junction does not line up with germline, which may come from a read error. The rearrangement links TRBV7-7 to TRBJ2-5, with D perhaps matching TRBD2 (5 bases). Germline V CDR1 and CDR2: SSHAT, FNYEAQ (reference sequence). This CDR3 is built from 14 residues. CDR3 in amino acids: CASSLALRKETQYF. The CDR3, as DNA: TGTGCTAGCAGCTTAGCGTTACGGAAAGAGACCCAGTACTTC.

V is TRBV6-5 and J is TRBJ1-5; perhaps TRBD1 as D (6 bases). Between the trimmed V and J ends, which lost 2 bases and 7 bases, there was a span of 9 bases. CDR1 and CDR2 from the germline V gene are MNHEY and SVGAGI. This CDR3 has 13 residues. CDR3: CASSYDRRQPQHF. CDR3 nucleotides: TGTGCCAGCAGTTACGACAGGAGGCAGCCCCAGCATTTT.

The chain combines TRBV5-4 with TRBJ2-3; weak D call: TRBD2 (6 bases). Trimming cost V 4 bases and J 0 bases, with 15 bases left between them. CDR1 SGHNT and CDR2 YYREEE come from the germline V gene (reference sequence). CDR3 length: 16 amino acids. As DNA, the CDR3 is TGTGCCAGCAGCCCGGACGGAGGGACTAGCACAGATACGCAGTATTTT. Translated: CASSPDGGTSTDTQYF.

Turning to this clone: The junction departs from germline at one end; a sequencing error may be responsible. The chain links TRBV7-7 to TRBJ2-5; unclear D gene. CDR3 size: 13 residues. Germline V CDR1 and CDR2: SSHAT, FNYEAQ (reference sequence). CDR3 residues: CASSYSGAETQYF. CDR3 nucleotides: TGTGCTAGCAGCTATTCTGGAGCAGAGACCCAGTACTTC.

The chain employs TRBV9 and TRBJ2-2, with 8 nucleotides matching TRBD1. CDR1 is SGDLS, CDR2 YYNGEE, per germline. With V trimmed by 2 bases and J by 7 bases, 4 bases remained unmatched. The CDR3 runs to 14 residues. CDR3 in amino acids: CASSVQGAGGELFF. CDR3 nucleotide sequence: TGTGCCAGCAGCGTCCAGGGGGCTGGCGGGGAGCTGTTTTTT. Filled out from reference TRBV9 and TRBJ2-2, the complete variable domain reads DSGVTQTPKHLITATGQRVTLRCSPRSGDLSVYWYQQSLDQGLQFLIQYYNGEERAKGNILERFSAQQFPDLHSELNLSSLELGDSALYFCASSVQGAGGELFFGEGSRLTVL.